This T cell receptor (beta chain) was documented in a study of cytomegalovirus exposure and HLA in healthy donors. The study, taken as a whole, reports: Fewer N-insertions than the approximately 700-donor mean were reportedly shown by an Asian-associated ancestry cluster in a later analysis. Associated with HLA alleles at 0.05 false discovery rate in a later analysis were some 18,000 TCR beta sequences. Most TCR sequences were seen very rarely across donors, but some public TCRs occurred in many.

Both 60 Vbeta primers and 13 Jbeta primers went into the PCR. Profiled with immunoSEQ multiplex PCR; TCRdb holds only in-frame clones, not every one. The sample lists about 190,000 clones, roughly three quarters occurring once. Germline V gene sequence: CDR1 SGHRS, CDR2 YFSETQ. V was trimmed by 0 bases and J by 2 bases, leaving 7 bases between them. The CDR3 runs to 14 residues. When sampled, the donors appeared nominally healthy, though they likely had unrecorded immune exposures. About this clone itself: No antigen is known for it.

The sequence derives from a woman aged 18 to 35 in good health and CMV-seronegative. The sequencing input was PBMCs. The V gene is TRBV5-1, the J gene TRBJ2-3; D is ambiguous. CDR3 amino acids: CASSLVRDTDTQYF. In DNA form, the CDR3 reads TGCGCCAGCAGCTTGGTGAGAGACACAGATACGCAGTATTTT.